The 24 T cell receptor beta chains below were found in one sample sequenced in a study of early T cells in non-severe SARS-CoV-2 infection. TCRdb ran MiXCR on the 5' RACE reads and lists one entry per CDR3 protein. The data contain approximately 81,000 distinct CDR3 sequences, 11% to 15% of them singletons. The sample taken for sequencing was whole blood. These receptors all come from an adult who was a healthcare worker with PCR-confirmed SARS-CoV-2 infection or an uninfected control (not recorded which).

This clonotype was counted only a few times. The V and J genes are TRBV5-1 and TRBJ2-2; D could derive from TRBD1 or TRBD2 (5 bases each). V lost 2 bases and J lost 7, with 15 bases in between. Germline V lookup: CDR1 SGHRS, CDR2 YFSETQ. CDR3 size: 15 residues. CDR3 DNA sequence: TGCGCCAGCAGCTTCTCCGGGACCCCGTACGGGGAGCTGTTTTTT. Amino acid sequence: CASSFSGTPYGELFF.

CDR3 nucleotides: TGCAGCGTTGACGCGGGAGGCTACAATGAGCAGTTCTTC. Its protein is CSVDAGGYNEQFF. The chain recombines TRBV29-1 with TRBJ2-1; 8 bases are shared with TRBD2. The CDR3 sequence is 13 residues long. Germline trimming cut 3 bases from V and 3 bases from J; bases unmatched to any gene: 1. CDR1 SQVTM and CDR2 ANQGSEA come from the germline V gene.

At least ten counts were recorded for this clonotype. V gene TRBV6-1 combines with J gene TRBJ2-3; 9 bases are shared with TRBD1. From germline, CDR1 is MNHNS and CDR2 SASEGT. The CDR3 covers 16 residues. V was clipped by 4 bases and J by 3 bases; unmatched bases: 8. This chain's CDR3 is CASSADRGRGTDTQYF. The CDR3 bases are TGTGCCAGCAGTGCCGACAGGGGGAGAGGGACAGATACGCAGTATTTT.

This clonotype has only a few counts. The rearrangement links TRBV28 to TRBJ2-1; no definite D call. The V and J ends lost 7 bases and 5 bases respectively, with 9 bases between them. The CDR3 is made up of 12 amino acids. The germline gives CDR1 MDHEN, CDR2 SYDVKM. CDR3 sequence (DNA): TGTGCCAGCACCGAAACTCACAATGAGCAGTTCTTC. Encoded protein: CASTETHNEQFF.

The chain employs TRBV19 and TRBJ2-1, with TRBD2 identical over 13 bases. V gave up 6 bases and J gave up 11 bases; unmatched junction bases: 13. The CDR3 sequence is 16 residues long. CDR1 and CDR2 from the germline V gene are LNHDA and SQIVND (reference sequence). As DNA, the CDR3 is TGTGCCAGTAGGCCCAGGCGGACTAGCGGGAGTGGTAAGCAGTTCTTC. Translating it yields CASRPRRTSGSGKQFF.

On this clonotype: A much larger clone differs by one base, so this may be a read error. The chain has TRBV9 and TRBJ2-6; D not resolved. The CDR3 has 15 amino acids. Trimming cost V 4 bases and J 0 bases, with 8 bases left between them. Germline V lookup: CDR1 SGDLS, CDR2 YYNGEE. The CDR3 DNA follows: TGTGCCAGCAGCCTGCTTCGCTCTGGGGCCAACGTCCTGACTTTC. It is translated as CASSLLRSGANVLTF.

This clonotype was counted a few times. The gene calls are TRBV6-1 and TRBJ1-5; D not certain. The germline V gene encodes CDR1 MNHNS and CDR2 SASEGT. The CDR3 loop spans 17 amino acids. The V end lost 2 bases, the J end lost 0 bases, and 14 bases lay between the germline ends. Here the CDR3 reads CASSEHLRTDSNQPQHF. CDR3 coding DNA: TGTGCCAGCAGTGAACACCTCCGCACAGATAGCAATCAGCCCCAGCATTTT.

V is TRBV29-1 and J is TRBJ2-7; 9 nucleotides agree with TRBD2. The CDR3 has 13 amino acids. Germline CDR1 is SQVTM and CDR2 is ANQGSEA. V trimming: 7 bases; J trimming: 7 bases; junction bases outside the gene matches: 11. DNA for the CDR3: TGCAGCGCAATTCGTTGGCGGGAGGGGGAGCAGTACTTC. As protein: CSAIRWREGEQYF.

There are many counts of this clonotype. The CDR3 nucleotides are TGCGCCAGCAGCTTGTCATCAGGGGGCACTGAAGCTTTCTTT. Amino acid sequence: CASSLSSGGTEAFF. The J gene is TRBJ1-1, the V gene TRBV5-1, with TRBD1 matching over 7 bases. Germline V lookup: CDR1 SGHRS, CDR2 YFSETQ. There are 14 residues in the CDR3. The trim removed 1 base at V and 4 bases at J, leaving 4 bases unmatched. Based on the CDR3 plus reference TRBV5-1 and TRBJ1-1, the full variable domain is KAGVTQTPRYLIKTRGQQVTLSCSPISGHRSVSWYQQTPGQGLQFLFEYFSETQRNKGNFPGRFSGRQFSNSRSEMNVSTLELGDSALYLCASSLSSGGTEAFFGQGTRLTVV.

There are a few counts of this clonotype. The rearrangement uses TRBV15 and TRBJ2-7, with TRBD1 as a possible D gene (5 bases). From germline, CDR1 is LNHNV and CDR2 YYDKDF (reference sequence). Trimming cost V 6 bases and J 1 base, with 10 bases left between them. The CDR3 loop spans 13 amino acids. CDR3 amino acids: CATSLTESYEQYF. CDR3 coding DNA: TGTGCCACCAGTCTGACAGAGTCCTACGAGCAGTACTTC.

This clonotype came up a few times. The chain couples TRBV12-5 to TRBJ2-7, with D possibly being TRBD1 (5 bases). The CDR3 contains 11 residues. CDR1 LGHNT and CDR2 FRNRAP come from the germline V gene. Trimming stripped 2 bases from V and 11 bases from J, with 10 bases between. The CDR3 bases are TGTGCTAGTGGTTTGTGGCAGGGAAAGTACTTC. Amino acid sequence: CASGLWQGKYF. The variable domain in full, with the rest retrieved from reference TRBV12-5 and TRBJ2-7, is DARVTQTPRHKVTEMGQEVTMRCQPILGHNTVFWYRQTMMQGLELLAYFRNRAPLDDSGMPKDRFSAEMPDATLATLKIQPSEPRDSAVYFCASGLWQGKYFGPGTRLTVT.

The chain joins TRBV12-3 or TRBV12-4 to TRBJ2-7; D is possibly TRBD2 (5 bases). This CDR3 contains 13 residues. V lost 6 bases to trimming and J lost 4 bases, with 13 bases between them. The CDR3 region is CASSPQRLYEQYF. The CDR3 nucleotides read TGTGCCAGCAGCCCTCAGCGGCTATACGAGCAGTACTTC.

This clonotype was seen ten or more times. The rearrangement joins TRBV10-3 to TRBJ1-2, with TRBD1 as a possible D gene (5 bases). Germline V gene lookup returns CDR1 ENHRY and CDR2 SYGVKD. The CDR3 covers 15 residues. V gave up 0 bases and J gave up 4 bases, with 12 bases separating them. The CDR3 DNA reads TGTGCCATCAGTGAGTCGCCAGGGACGCCCTATGGCTACACCTTC. Protein: CAISESPGTPYGYTF.

In this sample, this clonotype turned up many times. This chain joins TRBV6-4 and TRBJ1-2, with D tentatively TRBD1 (5 bases). The CDR3 consists of 16 residues. V lost 3 bases and J 7 bases, leaving 21 bases between the germline ends. Germline V gene lookup returns CDR1 MRHNA and CDR2 SNTAGT. CDR3 nucleotides: TGTGCCAGCAGTGAATCACCAACTACGAAGGGGCCTGGCTACACCTTC. Translation: CASSESPTTKGPGYTF.

The chain has TRBV5-4 and TRBJ2-1; a possible D gene is TRBD2 (6 bases). V lost 6 bases, J lost 4 bases, and 20 bases lay in between. Germline loops: CDR1 SGHNT, CDR2 YYREEE (reference sequence). This CDR3 region has 16 residues. The CDR3 here is CASIEGDSGLYNEQFF. CDR3 bases: TGTGCCAGCATCGAAGGGGATAGCGGATTGTACAATGAGCAGTTCTTC.

The sample holds many counts of this clonotype. The chain recombines TRBV3-1 with TRBJ1-6, with 7 bases aligning to TRBD1. The CDR3 runs 12 residues. V dropped 1 base and J dropped 14; count of bases not matched to a gene: 2. In germline, CDR1 is LGHDT, CDR2 YNNKEL (reference sequence). The CDR3 here is CASSQGQGALHF. CDR3 sequence (DNA): TGTGCCAGCAGCCAAGGTCAGGGGGCCCTCCACTTT.

This clonotype was detected many times. The chain has TRBV25-1 and TRBJ2-2; TRBD1 aligns across 10 bases. J gave up 5 bases and V 5 bases, and 5 bases lay outside the gene matches. This CDR3 region has 15 residues. Germline CDR1 is MGHDK and CDR2 is SYGVNS. CDR3 bases: TGTGCCAGCAGTTCGGGACAGGGGAGAACCGGGGAGCTGTTTTTT. It translates to CASSSGQGRTGELFF.

In DNA, the CDR3 is TGCAGCGCCATTACCGACTCTCTATCGGACGGCTACACCTTC. Amino acid sequence: CSAITDSLSDGYTF. This chain joins TRBV29-1 and TRBJ1-2; D uncertain. CDR3 length: 14 residues. Per germline, CDR1 SQVTM and CDR2 ANQGSEA. V was clipped by 7 bases and J by 8 bases, with 23 bases between them.

The sample holds many counts of this clonotype. V is TRBV3-1 and J is TRBJ2-2, with D possibly being TRBD2 (5 bases). The V gene lost 3 bases and the J gene lost 2 bases, with 19 bases spanning the gap. The CDR3 contains 18 residues. The germline V gene has CDR1 LGHDT and CDR2 YNNKEL (reference sequence). CDR3 region: CASSQWSIQRLNTGELFF. The CDR3 region has the DNA TGTGCCAGCAGCCAGTGGTCCATTCAGCGGCTCAACACCGGGGAGCTGTTTTTT.

This clonotype turned up a few times. The junction and the germline gene differ at one end; a read error may be behind it. CDR3 coding DNA: TGTGCCACCAGCCGAGATCACGGGTTAGGCTACACCTTC. Encoded protein: CATSRDHGLGYTF. This chain uses TRBV15 with TRBJ1-2, with no clear D. Germline values: CDR1 LNHNV, CDR2 YYDKDF (reference sequence). This CDR3 spans 13 amino acids. The full variable domain, with the rest looked up from reference TRBV15 and TRBJ1-2, is DAMVIQNPRYQVTQFGKPVTLSCSQTLNHNVMYWYQQKSSQAPKLLFHYYDKDFNNEADTPDNFQSRRPNTSFCFLDIRSPGLGDTAMYLCATSRDHGLGYTFGSGTRLTVV.

This clonotype was seen many times. This rearrangement joins TRBV18 to TRBJ2-7, with D possibly matching TRBD1 (6 bases). This CDR3 has 13 residues. V lost 3 bases to trimming and J lost 4 bases, with 10 bases between them. Germline V lookup: CDR1 KGHSH, CDR2 LQKENI. CDR3 residues: CASSPPGVYEQYF. The CDR3 DNA sequence: TGTGCCAGCTCACCGCCAGGGGTGTACGAGCAGTACTTC.

V and J are TRBV19 and TRBJ2-1, with a tentative D call TRBD1 (6 bases). Germline V CDR1 and CDR2: LNHDA, SQIVND (reference sequence). The CDR3 is 12 residues long. Between the trimmed V and J ends, which lost 8 bases and 4 bases, there was a span of 9 bases. CDR3 DNA sequence: TGTGCCAGTGGGGACACATACAATGAGCAGTTCTTC. The encoded protein is CASGDTYNEQFF.

This clonotype was counted between two and nine times. This rearrangement joins TRBV20-1 to TRBJ1-2; D remains ambiguous. Per germline, CDR1 DFQATT and CDR2 SNEGSKA (reference sequence). With 2 bases removed from V and 4 bases from J, the gap between germline ends came to 11 bases. This CDR3 has 13 amino acids. The CDR3 protein is CSARPGSSYGYTF. The CDR3 DNA reads TGCAGTGCTAGACCGGGATCGTCCTATGGCTACACCTTC.

A few counts support this clonotype. The rearrangement links TRBV7-8 to TRBJ2-5, with 8 positions matching TRBD2. This CDR3 is built from 15 residues. Germline CDR1 SGHVS, CDR2 FQNEAQ. V lost 3 bases, J lost 4 bases, and 7 bases stayed unmatched. CDR3: CASSFRRTSPETQYF. CDR3 DNA: TGTGCCAGCAGCTTTCGCAGGACTAGCCCAGAGACCCAGTACTTC.